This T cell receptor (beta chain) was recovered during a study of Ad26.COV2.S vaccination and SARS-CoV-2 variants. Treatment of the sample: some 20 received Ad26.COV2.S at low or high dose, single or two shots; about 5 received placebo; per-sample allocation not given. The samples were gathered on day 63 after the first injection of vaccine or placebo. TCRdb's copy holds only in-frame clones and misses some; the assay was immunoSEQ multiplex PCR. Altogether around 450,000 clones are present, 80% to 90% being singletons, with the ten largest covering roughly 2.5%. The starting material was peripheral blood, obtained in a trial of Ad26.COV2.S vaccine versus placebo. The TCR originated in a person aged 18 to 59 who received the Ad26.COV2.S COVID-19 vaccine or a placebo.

The CDR3 DNA is TGTGCCAGTAACGGGGAAAAACTGTTTTTT. It codes for CASNGEKLFF. The chain has TRBV7-9 and TRBJ1-4; D unclear. The germline CDR1 and CDR2 sequences are SEHNR and FQNEAQ (reference sequence). Between the trimmed V and J ends, which lost 9 bases and 8 bases, there was a span of 7 bases. The CDR3 covers 10 residues. Using reference TRBV7-9 and TRBJ1-4 for the parts outside the CDR3, the full variable domain is DTGVSQNPRHKITKRGQNVTFRCDPISEHNRLYWYRQTLGQGPEFLTYFQNEAQLEKSRLLSDRFSAERPKGSFSTLEIQRTEQGDSAMYLCASNGEKLFFGSGTQLSVL.